The 20 T cell receptor beta chains below all came from one sample that was sequenced in a study of blood T cell repertoires in COVID-19. The repertoire was sequenced with immunoSEQ multiplex PCR; TCRdb's copy has only in-frame clones and lacks some. The sample consists of some 70,000 clones, roughly 76% of them appearing once. Sequencing input: peripheral blood. All receptors derive from a woman aged 70-85 years with acute or convalescent COVID-19.

In this sample, this clone turned up a few times. The V and J genes are TRBV29-1 and TRBJ1-2; 11 nucleotides line up with TRBD1. CDR1 is SQVTM, CDR2 ANQGSEA, per germline. After removal of 4 bases from V and 2 bases from J, the junction contained 3 bases not matched to a gene. The CDR3 runs 14 residues. The CDR3 reads CSVARDRGNYGYTF. CDR3 DNA sequence: TGCAGCGTTGCCCGGGACAGGGGGAACTATGGCTACACCTTC.

The rearrangement uses TRBV4-2 and TRBJ1-4; a possible D gene is TRBD1 (5 bases). CDR3 length: 17 amino acids. Trimming left V 0 bases short and J 3 bases short, with 14 bases between. Germline V gene lookup returns CDR1 LGHNA and CDR2 YNFKEQ. In DNA form, the CDR3 reads TGTGCCAGCAGCCAAGATGGCGGGGGAAGGGCTAATGAAAAACTGTTTTTT. Amino acid sequence: CASSQDGGGRANEKLFF.

This clone is medium-sized in the sample. The CDR3 DNA sequence: TGTGCCAGAGGACTAGCGGGACGGGAGCAGTACTTC. Protein product: CARGLAGREQYF. The chain joins TRBV2 to TRBJ2-7; 12 bases line up with TRBD2. The ends lost 9 bases at V and 7 bases at J; junction bases unmatched: 4. CDR1 is SNHLY and CDR2 is FYNNEI in the germline V gene. The CDR3 runs to 12 residues.

The chain is built from TRBV3-1 (or the pseudogene TRBV3-2) and TRBJ2-1; 8 nucleotides align to TRBD2. V lost 3 bases to trimming and J lost 1 base; unmatched junction nucleotides: 5. The CDR3 spans 16 residues. Germline V gene data show CDR1 as LGHDT and CDR2 as YNNKEL (reference sequence). The CDR3 loop is CASSQLAGLSYNEQFF. Here the CDR3 DNA reads TGTGCCAGCAGCCAGTTAGCGGGACTGTCCTACAATGAGCAGTTCTTC.

This chain joins TRBV14 and TRBJ1-1, with D perhaps TRBD1 (6 bases). This CDR3 is built from 14 residues. Between the trimmed V and J ends, which lost 4 bases and 1 base, there was a span of 10 bases. Looked up from germline, CDR1 is SGHDN and CDR2 is FVKESK. CDR3 in amino acids: CASSRPRGNTEAFF. CDR3 DNA sequence: TGTGCCAGCAGCCGGCCCAGGGGGAACACTGAAGCTTTCTTT.

J is TRBJ2-4 and V is TRBV6-1, with D unclear. This CDR3 has 14 residues. Trimming left V 1 base short and J 7 bases short, with 11 bases between. The V gene's germline CDR1 is MNHNS and CDR2 SASEGT. CDR3 protein: CASSEVVVLNIQYF. The CDR3 bases are TGTGCCAGCAGTGAAGTGGTAGTTTTGAACATTCAGTACTTC.

The chain couples TRBV7-6 to TRBJ2-7, with D possibly being TRBD1 (6 bases). Trimming stripped 1 base from V and 6 bases from J, with 7 bases between. The CDR3 totals 12 residues. Germline V gives CDR1 SGHVS, CDR2 FNYEAQ. The CDR3 here is CASSLGGGEQYF. The DNA for the CDR3 is TGTGCCAGCAGCTTAGGAGGGGGCGAGCAGTACTTC. Full variable domain (rest looked up from reference TRBV7-6 and TRBJ2-7): GAGVSQSPRYKVTKRGQDVALRCDPISGHVSLYWYRQALGQGPEFLTYFNYEAQQDKSGLPNDRFSAERPEGSISTLTIQRTEQRDSAMYRCASSLGGGEQYFGPGTRLTVT.

This chain links TRBV27 with TRBJ2-2, with TRBD1 identical over 8 bases. This CDR3 has 15 amino acids. V lost 8 bases and J lost 1; bases outside the gene matches: 6. Germline assignment: CDR1 MNHEY and CDR2 SMNVEV (reference sequence). The CDR3 reads CASRTGQVNTGELFF. The CDR3 DNA follows: TGTGCCAGCCGTACGGGACAGGTGAACACCGGGGAGCTGTTTTTT.

This clone appeared once. The chain links TRBV12-5 to TRBJ1-5, with D possibly being TRBD1 (5 bases). This CDR3 is 16 amino acids long. The V end lost 2 bases, the J end lost 2 bases, and 13 bases lay between the germline ends. Germline values: CDR1 LGHNT, CDR2 FRNRAP. The chain's CDR3 is CASGLTWSGRNQPQHF. The CDR3 DNA reads TGTGCTAGTGGTTTGACCTGGTCAGGGCGCAATCAGCCCCAGCATTTT.

This clone was detected a few times. This rearrangement joins TRBV2 to TRBJ1-2; unclear D gene. With 6 bases removed from V and 1 base from J, the gap between germline ends came to 6 bases. The CDR3 has 12 amino acids. Germline values: CDR1 SNHLY, CDR2 FYNNEI. The chain's CDR3 is CASREINYGYTF. The DNA of the CDR3 is TGTGCCAGCAGGGAGATTAACTATGGCTACACCTTC.

The CDR3 is CASSPRQGTYEQYF. In DNA form, the CDR3 reads TGTGCCAGCTCACCTAGACAGGGCACCTACGAGCAGTACTTC. The chain has TRBV18 and TRBJ2-7; 7 bases fit TRBD1. CDR1 KGHSH and CDR2 LQKENI come from the germline V gene. CDR3 length equals 14 residues. V lost 3 bases, J lost 2 bases, and 4 bases stayed unmatched.

This chain joins TRBV18 and TRBJ2-7; the match to TRBD1 covers 9 bases. The CDR3 extends over 16 amino acids. J lost 6 bases, V lost 5 bases, and 14 bases had no gene match. Germline values: CDR1 KGHSH, CDR2 LQKENI. The CDR3 is CASSFLDRGLLIEQYF. The CDR3 nucleotides read TGTGCCAGCTCATTCCTGGACAGGGGTTTATTGATCGAGCAGTACTTC.

The rearrangement links TRBV5-8 to TRBJ2-7; 7 bases line up with TRBD2. Germline V gives CDR1 SGHTS, CDR2 YDEGEE. With 3 bases clipped from V and 0 bases from J, the junction kept 3 bases outside the gene matches. The CDR3 sequence is 14 residues long. The DNA of the CDR3 is TGTGCCAGCAGCTCTCGCGGGAGCTCCTACGAGCAGTACTTC. It translates to CASSSRGSSYEQYF. The variable domain in full, completed from reference TRBV5-8 and TRBJ2-7, reads EAGVTQSPTHLIKTRGQQATLRCSPISGHTSVYWYQQALGLGLQFLLWYDEGEERNRGNFPPRFSGRQFPNYSSELNVNALELEDSALYLCASSSRGSSYEQYFGPGTRLTVT.

The J gene is TRBJ1-1, the V gene TRBV6-5; a weak D match, TRBD1 (6 bases). Trimming cost V 5 bases and J 2 bases, with 15 bases left between them. This CDR3 contains 15 residues. Germline CDR1 reads MNHEY; CDR2 reads SVGAGI. CDR3 DNA: TGTGCCAGCAGTCTCCCCGGGGGGGCAAACACTGAAGCTTTCTTT. It translates to CASSLPGGANTEAFF.

This clone was seen ten or more times. The genes are TRBV6-5 and TRBJ1-3; D may be TRBD1 (5 bases). Germline CDR1 and CDR2: MNHEY and SVGAGI. The V gene lost 5 bases and the J gene lost 1 base, with 9 bases spanning the gap. The CDR3 totals 14 residues. CDR3 protein: CASSRGESGNTIYF. As DNA, the CDR3 is TGTGCCAGCAGTCGGGGGGAATCTGGAAACACCATATATTTT.

The chain links TRBV4-1 to TRBJ2-3; 7 bases fit TRBD2. This CDR3 is 16 amino acids long. Germline V CDR1 and CDR2: MGHRA, YSYEKL. V lost 4 bases and J lost 1; bases outside the gene matches: 8. The CDR3 region is CASSLPGLFGTDTQYF. For the CDR3, the DNA is TGCGCCAGCAGCCTACCGGGACTATTTGGCACAGATACGCAGTATTTT.

V usage is TRBV19 and J usage is TRBJ2-2; 9 bases map to TRBD2. Germline-derived CDR1 and CDR2 are LNHDA and SQIVND (reference sequence). The length of the CDR3 is 15 residues. Trimming took 7 bases from V and 7 from J; bases not matched to a gene: 10. The CDR3 DNA reads as TGTGCCAGTACCACACTAGCGGGTTCGGGCGGGGAGCTGTTTTTT. It specifies CASTTLAGSGGELFF.

The CDR3 coding sequence is TGTGCCAGCAGCTTAGAGCGGGGAGTGGGCAATCAGCCCCAGCATTTT. Its translation is CASSLERGVGNQPQHF. The J gene is TRBJ1-5, the V gene TRBV7-8; D uncertain. The V gene's germline CDR1 is SGHVS and CDR2 FQNEAQ. The CDR3 contains 16 residues. V was shortened by 1 base and J by 2 bases, with 12 bases between the two germline ends. Looking up the rest from reference TRBV7-8 and TRBJ1-5 gives the full variable domain: GAGVSQSPRYKVAKRGQDVALRCDPISGHVSLFWYQQALGQGPEFLTYFQNEAQLDKSGLPSDRFFAERPEGSVSTLKIQRTQQEDSAVYLCASSLERGVGNQPQHFGDGTRLSIL.

This chain connects TRBV9 to TRBJ2-5; 8 positions match TRBD1. Germline lookup yields CDR1 SGDLS and CDR2 YYNGEE. The V and J ends lost 4 bases and 3 bases, in that order; junction bases with no gene match: 5. This CDR3 comprises 14 residues. In DNA form, the CDR3 reads TGTGCCAGCAGCTCCAGGACAGGGAAAGAGACCCAGTACTTC. Translation: CASSSRTGKETQYF.

The chain is built from TRBV25-1 and TRBJ2-3; 14 bases align to TRBD2. The CDR3 loop spans 17 amino acids. V shed 6 bases, J shed 2 bases, and the junction held 7 bases outside the gene matches. Germline lookup yields CDR1 MGHDK and CDR2 SYGVNS. For the CDR3, the DNA is TGTGCCAGCAGCCCGGGGACTAGCGGGAGCCCCACAGATACGCAGTATTTT. Protein product: CASSPGTSGSPTDTQYF.